This passage covers 10 T cell receptor beta chains from one sample sequenced in a study of cytomegalovirus exposure and HLA in healthy donors. The PCR had 60 Vbeta and 13 Jbeta primers. Profiling relied on immunoSEQ multiplex PCR, and the TCRdb table lists in-frame clones only, not all of them. The data contain 150,000 to 200,000 clones, roughly three quarters of them singletons. Sequencing was done on a sample of PBMCs. All receptors come from a man between 18 and 35 years old in good health and CMV-seropositive.

The chain employs TRBV6-1 and TRBJ2-7; maybe TRBD1 (5 bases). The CDR3 consists of 12 residues. Germline CDR1 is MNHNS and CDR2 is SASEGT. Between the trimmed V and J ends, which lost 2 bases and 5 bases, there was a span of 7 bases. CDR3 region: CASSEQGHEQYV. In nucleotides, the CDR3 is TGTGCCAGCAGTGAACAGGGTCACGAGCAGTACGTC.

V usage is TRBV4-2 and J usage is TRBJ1-5; D is uncertain. The length of the CDR3 is 16 residues. V lost 2 bases and J lost 7, with 18 bases in between. Germline values: CDR1 LGHNA, CDR2 YNFKEQ. This CDR3 reads CASSQSVSRNTQPQHF. The DNA of the CDR3 is TGTGCCAGCAGCCAATCCGTCTCCAGGAACACGCAGCCCCAGCATTTT.

The chain combines TRBV4-2 with TRBJ2-1, with 9 bases that match TRBD1. The junction had 12 bases not matched to a gene; V was cut back by 4 bases and J by 8 bases. This CDR3 spans 16 amino acids. The V gene's germline CDR1 is LGHNA and CDR2 YNFKEQ. CDR3 nucleotides: TGTGCCAGCAGCCCCTTAACGACAGGGGGAAGCGATGAGCAGTTCTTC. Protein: CASSPLTTGGSDEQFF.

The rearrangement uses TRBV19 and TRBJ1-1; D unresolved. Trimming took 1 base from V and 6 from J, leaving 9 bases between them. The germline V gene has CDR1 LNHDA and CDR2 SQIVND (reference sequence). The CDR3 covers 13 residues. CDR3 region: CASSIVGFAEAFF. In DNA form, the CDR3 reads TGTGCCAGTAGTATAGTGGGCTTCGCTGAAGCTTTCTTT.

The gene calls are TRBV5-1 and TRBJ2-2; possible D gene TRBD2, 6 bases. From germline, CDR1 is SGHRS and CDR2 YFSETQ. V shed 2 bases and J shed 5 bases, with 25 bases lying between them. The length of the CDR3 is 19 residues. CDR3: CASSFKARTEGFGTGELFF. The CDR3 coding sequence is TGCGCCAGCAGCTTCAAAGCCAGGACGGAGGGTTTTGGGACCGGGGAGCTGTTTTTT. Variable domain in full (rest from reference TRBV5-1 and TRBJ2-2): KAGVTQTPRYLIKTRGQQVTLSCSPISGHRSVSWYQQTPGQGLQFLFEYFSETQRNKGNFPGRFSGRQFSNSRSEMNVSTLELGDSALYLCASSFKARTEGFGTGELFFGEGSRLTVL.

This clone came up a few times. The V call is TRBV2, the J call TRBJ2-3; 7 bases map to TRBD2. Germline-derived CDR1 and CDR2 are SNHLY and FYNNEI. The V segment lost 8 bases and the J segment 4 bases; nucleotides outside the gene matches: 9. This CDR3 has 14 residues. CDR3 DNA: TGTGCCAGCCGACCCACCCGGGAGGCAGATACGCAGTATTTT. This encodes CASRPTREADTQYF.

This clone was counted once. The V gene is TRBV10-1, the J gene TRBJ2-2, with D maybe TRBD2 (5 bases). There are 15 residues in the CDR3. V lost 4 bases, J lost 7 bases, and 16 bases lay in between. CDR1 is WNHNN and CDR2 is SYGVQD in the germline V gene (reference sequence). CDR3 nucleotides: TGCGCCAGCAGTGGGGCGGGCGCTCGAGGCGGGGAGCTGTTTTTT. This codes for CASSGAGARGGELFF.

The chain carries TRBV6-1 and TRBJ1-2; a possible D gene is TRBD1 (6 bases). V was shortened by 1 base and J by 4 bases, with 16 bases between the two germline ends. CDR3 length: 16 residues. The germline V gene encodes CDR1 MNHNS and CDR2 SASEGT. CDR3 in DNA: TGTGCCAGCAGTGAAGGAAGTTGGGGGGGCGGCTATGGCTACACCTTC. Translation: CASSEGSWGGGYGYTF.

Here the CDR3 reads CSACSTRGNTEAFF. The DNA of the CDR3 is TGCAGCGCTTGCTCGACCAGGGGGAACACTGAAGCTTTCTTT. V is TRBV29-1 and J is TRBJ1-1, with a tentative D call TRBD1 (6 bases). This CDR3 is built from 14 residues. The germline V and J ends were trimmed by 7 bases and 1 base, with 16 bases remaining between them. CDR1 and CDR2 from the germline V gene are SQVTM and ANQGSEA. The variable domain in full, with the rest retrieved from reference TRBV29-1 and TRBJ1-1, is SAVISQKPSRDICQRGTSLTIQCQVDSQVTMMFWYRQQPGQSLTLIATANQGSEATYESGFVIDKFPISRPNLTFSTLTVSNMSPEDSSIYLCSACSTRGNTEAFFGQGTRLTVV.

The CDR3 here is CASSSGQSIYGYTF. The CDR3 DNA reads as TGCGCCAGCAGCTCAGGACAGTCTATCTATGGCTACACCTTC. The V and J genes are TRBV5-1 and TRBJ1-2; perhaps TRBD1 as D (6 bases). CDR1 and CDR2 (germline): SGHRS, YFSETQ. The CDR3 has 14 amino acids. V dropped 3 bases and J dropped 4 bases, with 13 bases sitting between them.